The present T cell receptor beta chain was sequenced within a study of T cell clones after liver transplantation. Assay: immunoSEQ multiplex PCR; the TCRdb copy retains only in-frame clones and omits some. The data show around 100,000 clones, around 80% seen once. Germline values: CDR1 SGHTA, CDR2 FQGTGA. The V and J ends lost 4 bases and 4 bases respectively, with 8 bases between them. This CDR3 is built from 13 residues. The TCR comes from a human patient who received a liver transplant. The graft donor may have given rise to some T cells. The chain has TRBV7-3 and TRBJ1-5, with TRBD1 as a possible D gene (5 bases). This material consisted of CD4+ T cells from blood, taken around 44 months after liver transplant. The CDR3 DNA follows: TGTGCCAGCAGCTCCGGGGGGAATCAGCCCCAGCATTTT. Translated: CASSSGGNQPQHF.